This TCR beta chain was documented in a study of cytomegalovirus exposure and HLA in healthy donors. General study points: According to the study, roughly 160 TCR beta chains were cytomegalovirus-associated. A few chains tied to CMV proved CMV antigen-specific in vitro.

Clones were read by immunoSEQ multiplex PCR, and TCRdb kept only the in-frame ones, dropping some. The sample holds some 120,000 clones, 88% seen once. Regarding this clone: Its specificity is unknown.

V lost 4 bases, J lost 0 bases, and 4 bases lay in between. This CDR3 contains 14 residues. Germline loops: CDR1 SEHNR, CDR2 FQNEAQ (reference sequence). This sequence joins TRBV7-9 and TRBJ1-6; no reliable D call. Sequencing input: PBMCs. The sequence was obtained from a man aged 25 to 40 in good health and CMV-seronegative. Here the CDR3 reads CASSSSSYNSPLHF. The CDR3, as DNA: TGTGCCAGCAGCTCGAGCTCCTATAATTCACCCCTCCACTTT.